The clone carrying this T cell receptor beta chain occurred a few times. This sample was included in a study of T-cell memory formation after mild COVID-19. The V and J ends lost 4 bases and 5 bases respectively, with 12 bases between them. CDR1 SGHRS and CDR2 YFSETQ come from the germline V gene. CDR3 length equals 13 residues. Constant-segment primers and 5'RACE yielded cDNA libraries for TCR alpha and TCR beta, each carrying sample barcodes and UMIs. In TCRdb, the 5' RACE reads were re-called with MiXCR into one record per CDR3 protein. The sample records around 450,000 distinct CDR3 sequences, 20% to 25% being singletons.

The specimen was PBMCs or a T cell subset sorted from them (not recorded which). The chain links TRBV5-1 to TRBJ1-2; a possible D gene is TRBD1 (5 bases). This TCR came from an adult woman who had mild COVID-19 (a few samples of this study predate the infection). Cell type and time point are not known. The CDR3 DNA reads TGCGCCAGCAGCGAGGGACGAGAATATGGCTACACCTTC. It yields the protein CASSEGREYGYTF.